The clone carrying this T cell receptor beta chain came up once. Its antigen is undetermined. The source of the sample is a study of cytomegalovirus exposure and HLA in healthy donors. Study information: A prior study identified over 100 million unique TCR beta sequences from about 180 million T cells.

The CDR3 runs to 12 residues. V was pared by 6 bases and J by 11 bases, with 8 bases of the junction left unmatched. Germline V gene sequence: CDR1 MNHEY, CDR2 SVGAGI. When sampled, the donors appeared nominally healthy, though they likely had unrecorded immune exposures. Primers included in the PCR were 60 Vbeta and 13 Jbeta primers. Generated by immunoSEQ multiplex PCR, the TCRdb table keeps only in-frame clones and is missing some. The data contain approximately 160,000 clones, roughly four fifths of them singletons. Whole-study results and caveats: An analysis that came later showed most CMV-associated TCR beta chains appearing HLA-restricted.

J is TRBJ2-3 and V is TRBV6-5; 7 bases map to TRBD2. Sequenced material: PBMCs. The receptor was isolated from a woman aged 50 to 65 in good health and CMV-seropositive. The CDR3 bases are TGTGCCAGCAGCTTACGACGGGGGGAGCAGTATTTT. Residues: CASSLRRGEQYF.